The entry below describes one TCR beta chain. This clonotype was observed at least ten times. Its antigen is unknown. No much larger clone is present one base from it, and per-base qualities are unavailable. The V end loses 5 bases and the J end loses 7 bases, and a stretch of 11 bases separates them. The germline V gene (reference sequence) gives CDR1 as WNHNN and CDR2 as SYGVQD. The CDR3 runs 13 residues from the cysteine to the phenylalanine. Only the CDR3 portion is preserved as DNA: 39 bases, with reading frame beginning at the first base. This entry belongs to a study of T cells after yellow fever vaccination (dated by TCRdb to the late 2010s). The study in broad terms: Libraries from fractions with low cell numbers were prepared with the SMART-Seq v4 Ultra Low Input RNA kit. Blood samples were taken at several timepoints before and after primary and secondary immunization, and bulk PBMC replicates and cell subsets were isolated. To follow T-cell clones before and after primary and booster YFV17D yellow fever vaccination, bulk TCR alpha and beta repertoires were sequenced over time. The cohort comprised two healthy male donors, one aged 18 to 30 and one aged 30 to 39 years.

Beyond this particular receptor, the publication reports: A small fraction of clonotypes showed up in both the CD4 and CD8 compartments, probably as a result of convergent recombination. Only a couple of donors were included in the study, so the extent to which the findings can be generalized is limited. The secondary T-cell response was found to be weaker but faster than the primary response, with a peak reached on day 5 rather than on day 15. Computational filtering was required because FACS-sorted repertoires could contain abundant contaminating clonotypes from the bulk population. After the booster, most clones that had expanded after primary vaccination were detected again (approximately 97% of CD4 and around nine tenths of CD8), suggesting broad maintenance of memory.

These reads were obtained on an Illumina NovaSeq 6000. Synthesis of TCR cDNA relied on 5'RACE template switching, a step that introduced a universal primer site along with unique molecular identifiers. Priming for cDNA synthesis came from both the TCR alpha and TCR beta constant segments. Library amplification involved two PCR steps, and the second step added sample barcodes and sequencing adapters. Sequencing of the libraries was done on either Illumina HiSeq 2500 (2x100 bp) or NovaSeq (2x150 bp). The study's processing was this. MIGEC was used to demultiplex reads and collapse the reads into UMI consensus sequences, and MiXCR was used for V(D)J alignment. Using edgeR on replicate PBMC samples, clonotypes were called vaccine-responding if FDR was below 0.01 and the log2 fold change was above 5 up to day 15. Each bulk clonotype received a CD4 or CD8 identity based on whether the sequenced CD4 or CD8 repertoire contained that clonotype at higher abundance. Using fastp at Q25 and MiXCR, TCRdb reprocessed the public reads and kept productive beta chains. Each CDR3 protein appears once, grouped with its most common genes and DNA. TCRdb's processing, not the authors' own work, is the source of the V and J calls. Counted in this sample were about 260,000 distinct CDR3 sequences; around 3.5% of them appeared once. The ten most abundant clones make up around 19% of the sample.

Taken with the paper, the label for treatment or condition translates to: live attenuated yellow fever vaccine strain. Two biological replicates of bulk PBMCs were collected at each blood-draw timepoint. A standard Ficoll-Paque protocol was used to isolate PBMCs from peripheral blood. TriZol was used to extract RNA from bulk PBMCs, from CD4 and CD8 fractions, and from dextramer-positive and dextramer-negative fractions. The chain uses TRBV10-1 and TRBJ2-2; TRBD1 is a weak D gene call, 6 bases matching. This receptor was identified in a man aged 18-30 years who received the YFV17D yellow fever vaccine. Here the sequenced sample was PBMCs, taken 15 days after the yellow fever booster vaccination. The DNA reads TGCGCCAGCAGTACCACAGGGTACGGGGAGCTGTTTTTT. Translated, this is CASSTTGYGELFF.